The source of this TCR beta chain is a study of T cell repertoires in cytomegalovirus infection. At the level of the study: A matching HLA type, together with CMV infection, was signaled by public TCR beta signatures.

This clonotype has more than one count but fewer than ten. Its antigen remains unidentified. Germline V gene lookup returns CDR1 LGHDT and CDR2 YNNKEL (reference sequence). V shed 6 bases and J 4 bases; nucleotides not matched to a gene: 11. The CDR3 is made up of 16 amino acids. TCRdb ran MiXCR on the reads and lists one entry per CDR3 protein. The sample yields approximately 700,000 distinct CDR3 sequences, under 40% seen once. Overall study results and limits: Cumulative frequency (of public TCR beta family members) identified carriers of CMV plus the relevant HLA. Dominant in the ex vivo response were TCR beta clonotypes restricted by HLA-C and specific for CMV.

The source of this sequence is a human donor in good health (CMV status not recorded). Some clones in this sample may be carry-over from other donors' samples. Sequenced: PBMCs. The chain is built from TRBV3-1 and TRBJ2-2; 7 nucleotides agree with TRBD2. The CDR3 nucleotides are TGTGCCAGCAGTCTAGCGCGCCTAGCGGTCACCGGGGAGCTGTTTTTT. It encodes CASSLARLAVTGELFF.